These T cell receptor beta chains were read from a single sample in a study of blood T cell repertoires in COVID-19. The data were produced by immunoSEQ multiplex PCR, yet TCRdb's version contains in-frame clones alone and is incomplete. The data show some 50,000 clones, over 75% seen once. Sequenced input: peripheral blood. The receptors shown here come from a human donor in a cohort sampled during active COVID-19. Each CDR3 is given with its conserved first and last residue. The D gene is left open where the match is weak. Some rows mark clone size as missing; the rest say once, few, many or name a class of expanded clone.

clone size: -
D gene: TRBD1
J gene: TRBJ1-2
V gene: TRBV9
CDR3 protein: CASSVEGQGAYGYTF
CDR3 DNA: TGTGCCAGCAGCGTAGAGGGACAGGGAGCATATGGCTACACCTTC

clone size: few
D gene: -
J gene: TRBJ1-4
V gene: TRBV27
CDR3 protein: CASSAKTGRNEKLFF
CDR3 DNA: TGTGCCAGCAGTGCAAAGACAGGACGAAATGAAAAACTGTTTTTT

clone size: -
D gene: TRBD1
J gene: TRBJ1-1
V gene: TRBV9
CDR3 protein: CASSSDRVAGTEAFF
CDR3 DNA: TGTGCCAGCAGCTCCGACAGGGTGGCGGGCACTGAAGCTTTCTTT

clone size: -
D gene: TRBD2
J gene: TRBJ2-3
V gene: TRBV19
CDR3 protein: CASSITGRGDTQYF
CDR3 DNA: TGTGCCAGTAGTATAACGGGGCGGGGGGATACGCAGTATTTT

clone size: medium-sized
D gene: TRBD1
J gene: TRBJ1-5
V gene: TRBV7-8
CDR3 protein: CASSFDRVGQPQHF
CDR3 DNA: TGTGCCAGCAGCTTCGACAGGGTGGGTCAGCCCCAGCATTTT

clone size: -
D gene: -
J gene: TRBJ2-5
V gene: TRBV5-1
CDR3 protein: CASSLGRLQETQYF
CDR3 DNA: TGCGCCAGCAGCTTGGGGAGATTACAAGAGACCCAGTACTTC

clone size: -
D gene: TRBD1
J gene: TRBJ1-1
V gene: TRBV6-2/TRBV6-3
CDR3 protein: CASSYSRNRGTEAFF
CDR3 DNA: TGTGCCAGCAGTTACAGTAGAAACAGGGGCACTGAAGCTTTCTTT

clone size: -
D gene: -
J gene: TRBJ1-3
V gene: TRBV6-6
CDR3 protein: CASRRDNSGNTIYF
CDR3 DNA: TGTGCCAGCAGACGCGACAATTCTGGAAACACCATATATTTT

clone size: -
D gene: -
J gene: TRBJ1-1
V gene: TRBV19
CDR3 protein: CASSSQRGTEAFF
CDR3 DNA: TGTGCCAGTAGTAGCCAGAGGGGGACTGAAGCTTTCTTT

clone size: -
D gene: TRBD2
J gene: TRBJ2-7
V gene: TRBV7-9
CDR3 protein: CASSFRAGVSYEQYF
CDR3 DNA: TGTGCCAGCAGCTTCCGAGCGGGGGTCTCCTACGAGCAGTACTTC

clone size: -
D gene: -
J gene: TRBJ1-6
V gene: TRBV5-1
CDR3 protein: CASSLAGFDNSPLHF
CDR3 DNA: TGCGCCAGCAGCTTGGCCGGGTTTGATAATTCACCCCTCCACTTT

clone size: -
D gene: -
J gene: TRBJ2-5
V gene: TRBV4-1
CDR3 protein: CASSQDGGLIQETQYF
CDR3 DNA: TGCGCCAGCAGCCAAGATGGCGGGTTGATCCAAGAGACCCAGTACTTC

clone size: -
D gene: TRBD2
J gene: TRBJ2-5
V gene: TRBV27
CDR3 protein: CASSLWRSGRVSQETQYF
CDR3 DNA: TGTGCCAGCAGTTTATGGCGTAGCGGGAGGGTATCGCAAGAGACCCAGTACTTC

clone size: -
D gene: -
J gene: TRBJ1-6
V gene: TRBV2
CDR3 protein: CASIFTENSPLHF
CDR3 DNA: TGTGCCAGCATCTTCACAGAGAATTCACCCCTCCACTTT

clone size: once
D gene: TRBD1
J gene: TRBJ2-7
V gene: TRBV19
CDR3 protein: CASSPQGDGYEQYF
CDR3 DNA: TGTGCCAGTAGTCCCCAGGGGGATGGATACGAGCAGTACTTC

clone size: -
D gene: -
J gene: TRBJ2-7
V gene: TRBV24-1
CDR3 protein: CATRFWGVWGSYEQYF
CDR3 DNA: TGTGCCACCCGGTTTTGGGGAGTTTGGGGCTCCTACGAGCAGTACTTC

clone size: -
D gene: TRBD1
J gene: TRBJ1-6
V gene: TRBV18
CDR3 protein: CASHGQGSSPLHF
CDR3 DNA: TGTGCCAGCCATGGACAGGGGTCATCACCCCTCCACTTT

clone size: -
D gene: -
J gene: TRBJ2-1
V gene: TRBV6-2/TRBV6-3
CDR3 protein: CASSPTVNEQFF
CDR3 DNA: TGTGCCAGCAGTCCGACAGTTAATGAGCAGTTCTTC

clone size: once
D gene: TRBD1
J gene: TRBJ1-2
V gene: TRBV30
CDR3 protein: CAWRDPQGAPYGYTF
CDR3 DNA: TGTGCCTGGAGAGACCCCCAGGGGGCTCCCTATGGCTACACCTTC

clone size: once
D gene: TRBD1
J gene: TRBJ1-5
V gene: TRBV7-2
CDR3 protein: CASSLDKTGTQPQHF
CDR3 DNA: TGTGCCAGCAGCCTCGACAAGACAGGGACTCAGCCCCAGCATTTT

clone size: -
D gene: -
J gene: TRBJ2-7
V gene: TRBV7-8
CDR3 protein: CASSLGGSRYEQYF
CDR3 DNA: TGTGCCAGCAGCTTAGGCGGCAGCCGATACGAGCAGTACTTC

clone size: -
D gene: -
J gene: TRBJ1-2
V gene: TRBV7-9
CDR3 protein: CASSLDHRVSSGYTF
CDR3 DNA: TGTGCCAGCAGCTTAGATCACAGGGTTTCAAGCGGCTACACCTTC

clone size: -
D gene: TRBD2
J gene: TRBJ2-7
V gene: TRBV5-1
CDR3 protein: CASSLSSSGRALGYEQYF
CDR3 DNA: TGCGCCAGCAGCTTGAGCTCTAGCGGGAGGGCCTTAGGCTACGAGCAGTACTTC

clone size: -
D gene: TRBD1
J gene: TRBJ1-1
V gene: TRBV5-1
CDR3 protein: CASSAGQANTEAFF
CDR3 DNA: TGCGCCAGCAGCGCAGGACAGGCGAACACTGAAGCTTTCTTT

clone size: -
D gene: -
J gene: TRBJ2-5
V gene: TRBV11-2
CDR3 protein: CASSRSGETQYF
CDR3 DNA: TGTGCCAGCAGCCGAAGCGGGGAGACCCAGTACTTC

clone size: -
D gene: TRBD1
J gene: TRBJ1-2
V gene: TRBV6-5
CDR3 protein: CASSYGTGGPYGYTF
CDR3 DNA: TGTGCCAGCAGTTACGGGACAGGGGGACCCTATGGCTACACCTTC

clone size: -
D gene: TRBD1
J gene: TRBJ1-1
V gene: TRBV5-6
CDR3 protein: CASSRDRRNTEAFF
CDR3 DNA: TGTGCCAGCAGCCGGGACAGGAGGAACACTGAAGCTTTCTTT